The clone carrying this T cell receptor (beta chain) appeared a few times. Its cognate antigen is unknown. These data are taken from a study of blood T cells in healthy people across ages. The study's findings and limits: Conclusively comparing naive with antigen-experienced cells was impossible with unsorted PBMCs.

Combining a sample-barcoded 5' primer with a J-beta primer mix, a second PCR ran for roughly 6 to 12 cycles. TCRdb re-analysed the 5' RACE reads in MiXCR, keeping a single row per CDR3 protein. Here the sample spans under 1,000,000 distinct CDR3 sequences, 46% being singletons. Germline CDR1 and CDR2: MNHNY and SVGAGI (reference sequence). The CDR3 totals 14 residues. Trimming shortened V by 3 bases and J by 0 bases, and 5 bases separated the two germline ends. Sequencing was done on a sample of blood. The chain combines TRBV6-6 with TRBJ1-4; no definite D call. The receptor comes from a man aged 80 or over in good health. The CDR3 DNA reads as TGTGCCAGCAGTTATTCTCCAACTAATGAAAAACTGTTTTTT. It yields the protein CASSYSPTNEKLFF.